The 27 T cell receptor beta chains listed next were all sequenced from one sample in a study of T cell responses to AZD1222 COVID-19 vaccine. Sequenced by immunoSEQ multiplex PCR; TCRdb stores in-frame clones only, minus some. The sample lists 110,000 to 150,000 clones, 70% to 90% occurring once. The sample was peripheral blood, taken on day 0 of AZD1222 vaccination. The receptors were gathered from an adult in good health.

This clone is a singleton in its sample. J is TRBJ2-2 and V is TRBV23-1, with D possibly being TRBD1 or TRBD2 (5 bases each). Being an ORF, TRBV23-1 has a function that is uncertain. CDR3 length: 14 residues. V lost 8 bases and J 7 bases, leaving 17 bases between the germline ends. The CDR3 here is CASGRLGAGGELFF. Here the CDR3 DNA reads TGCGCCAGCGGGAGACTCGGGGCGGGCGGGGAGCTGTTTTTT.

The chain has TRBV5-1 and TRBJ1-2, with D unresolved. CDR3 length: 14 amino acids. Germline-derived CDR1 and CDR2 are SGHRS and YFSETQ. Trimming took off 0 bases at V and 2 bases at J, with 8 bases between the two ends. The CDR3 bases are TGCGCCAGCAGCTTGGGTTGGGGAAACTATGGCTACACCTTC. It is translated as CASSLGWGNYGYTF.

The J gene is TRBJ1-4, the V gene TRBV7-9; D possibly corresponds to TRBD1 (5 bases). Deletions cut 6 bases from V and 6 bases from J, with 11 bases between. The CDR3 is 13 residues long. Germline CDR1 is SEHNR and CDR2 is FQNEAQ (reference sequence). The CDR3 nucleotides read TGTGCCAGCAGGACAGTCGGGGATGAAAAACTGTTTTTT. This encodes CASRTVGDEKLFF.

The rearrangement links TRBV15 to TRBJ1-1; 7 bases are a match to TRBD1. This CDR3 comprises 14 residues. Germline loops: CDR1 LNHNV, CDR2 YYDKDF (reference sequence). V lost 3 bases, J lost 3 bases, and 4 bases stayed unmatched. The CDR3 sequence: CATSSLRGDTEAFF. CDR3 sequence (DNA): TGTGCCACCAGCAGCCTCAGGGGGGACACTGAAGCTTTCTTT.

The rearrangement links TRBV18 to TRBJ2-1; TRBD2 agrees at 7 bases. Germline V gives CDR1 KGHSH, CDR2 LQKENI. V lost 1 base, J lost 9 bases, and 3 bases stayed unmatched. The length of the CDR3 is 13 residues. CDR3 sequence (DNA): TGTGCCAGCTCACCACTTGTAGCGGGTGAGCAGTTCTTC. Translation gives CASSPLVAGEQFF.

The chain recombines TRBV19 with TRBJ1-1; D uncertain. Germline assignment: CDR1 LNHDA and CDR2 SQIVND (reference sequence). The CDR3 contains 12 residues. V lost 7 bases and J lost 1, with 7 bases in between. The CDR3 DNA sequence: TGTGCCAGTAAGAGGACGAACACTGAAGCTTTCTTT. Translated: CASKRTNTEAFF. The full variable domain, with the rest looked up from reference TRBV19 and TRBJ1-1, is DGGITQSPKYLFRKEGQNVTLSCEQNLNHDAMYWYRQDPGQGLRLIYYSQIVNDFQKGDIAEGYSVSREKKESFPLTVTSAQKNPTAFYLCASKRTNTEAFFGQGTRLTVV.

This chain joins TRBV4-3 and TRBJ1-2; a possible D gene is TRBD1 (5 bases). V lost 0 bases and J lost 8, with 19 bases in between. Germline V gene sequence: CDR1 LGHNA, CDR2 YSLEER. The CDR3 loop spans 16 amino acids. CDR3 DNA: TGCGCCAGCAGCCAAGACGGGACGCCCGGGGTGGGCGGCTACACCTTC. This encodes CASSQDGTPGVGGYTF.

This clone has just a few counts. The chain uses TRBV28 and TRBJ1-1, with D maybe TRBD1 (5 bases). CDR1 is MDHEN, CDR2 SYDVKM, per germline. The CDR3 has 11 residues. The ends were cut back, 9 bases at V and 1 base at J, with 6 bases in the middle. CDR3 residues: CASGGNTEAFF. In nucleotides, the CDR3 is TGTGCCAGTGGGGGGAACACTGAAGCTTTCTTT. Looking up the rest from reference TRBV28 and TRBJ1-1 gives the full variable domain: DVKVTQSSRYLVKRTGEKVFLECVQDMDHENMFWYRQDPGLGLRLIYFSYDVKMKEKGDIPEGYSVSREKKERFSLILESASTNQTSMYLCASGGNTEAFFGQGTRLTVV.

This clone was seen more than once but under ten times. J is TRBJ2-5 and V is TRBV3-1 (or the pseudogene TRBV3-2); D may be TRBD2 (6 bases). Germline lookup yields CDR1 LGHDT and CDR2 YNNKEL (reference sequence). The CDR3 is made up of 13 amino acids. V was clipped by 5 bases and J by 6 bases, with 13 bases between them. The CDR3 DNA reads TGTGCCAGCAGCTGGACTACCTCGCAGACCCAGTACTTC. It yields the protein CASSWTTSQTQYF.

This chain connects TRBV7-2 to TRBJ2-3; 13 nucleotides match TRBD2. V shed 3 bases, J shed 1 base, and the junction held 4 bases outside the gene matches. This CDR3 spans 17 amino acids. The germline V gene encodes CDR1 SGHTA and CDR2 FQGNSA. The DNA of the CDR3 is TGTGCCAGCAGCTTGGGGACTAGCGGGATTGGCACAGATACGCAGTATTTT. This translates into CASSLGTSGIGTDTQYF. Full variable domain (rest looked up from reference TRBV7-2 and TRBJ2-3): GAGVSQSPSNKVTEKGKDVELRCDPISGHTALYWYRQSLGQGLEFLIYFQGNSAPDKSGLPSDRFSAERTGGSVSTLTIQRTQQEDSAVYLCASSLGTSGIGTDTQYFGPGTRLTVL.

This chain joins TRBV6-5 and TRBJ2-3; no reliable D call. Trimming shortened V by 10 bases and J by 5 bases, and 16 bases separated the two germline ends. Germline lookup yields CDR1 MNHEY and CDR2 SVGAGI. This CDR3 is built from 13 residues. The chain's CDR3 is CATGVGRGDTQYF. CDR3 nucleotide sequence: TGTGCCACAGGCGTGGGCCGTGGAGATACGCAGTATTTT.

CDR3 DNA sequence: TGTGCCAGCAGGGGACAGAGCTCTGGAAACACCATATATTTT. Amino acids: CASRGQSSGNTIYF. The chain joins TRBV7-2 to TRBJ1-3; TRBD1 aligns across 7 bases. V lost 6 bases to trimming and J lost 0 bases; unmatched junction nucleotides: 2. The length of the CDR3 is 14 residues. CDR1 and CDR2 from the germline V gene are SGHTA and FQGNSA.

The chain carries TRBV27 and TRBJ1-6; D remains ambiguous. CDR3 length: 16 residues. Germline loops: CDR1 MNHEY, CDR2 SMNVEV (reference sequence). V was trimmed by 1 base and J by 0 bases, leaving 7 bases between them. CDR3 loop: CASSLYSVSYNSPLHF. CDR3 nucleotide sequence: TGTGCCAGCAGTTTATATTCCGTCTCCTATAATTCACCCCTCCACTTT.

The chain recombines TRBV18 with TRBJ1-2; maybe TRBD1 (6 bases). This CDR3 has 17 amino acids. Germline V gives CDR1 KGHSH, CDR2 LQKENI. The ends were cut back, 3 bases at V and 8 bases at J, with 25 bases in the middle. Written as DNA, the CDR3 is TGTGCCAGCTCACCCCAGGCCCTGGCAGGACAGCCTTCCGGCTACACCTTC. Translation gives CASSPQALAGQPSGYTF.

For this clone: Other DNA sequences within the sample encode an identical CDR3. CDR3 region: CAWSVRGNTEAFF. CDR3 sequence (DNA): TGTGCCTGGAGTGTAAGGGGGAACACTGAAGCTTTCTTT. This sequence joins TRBV30 and TRBJ1-1; maybe TRBD1 (5 bases). Trimming removed 0 bases from V and 1 base from J, with 6 bases in between. This CDR3 has 13 amino acids. Germline-derived CDR1 and CDR2 are GTSNPN and SVGIG (reference sequence).

This chain connects TRBV27 to TRBJ2-7; D may correspond to TRBD1 or TRBD2 (5 bases each). Germline lookup yields CDR1 MNHEY and CDR2 SMNVEV (reference sequence). The CDR3 has 13 amino acids. Trimming cost V 3 bases and J 5 bases, with 11 bases left between them. CDR3 coding DNA: TGTGCCAGCAGTTTCCGAGGGGCTGACGAGCAGTACTTC. It specifies CASSFRGADEQYF.

The chain joins TRBV19 to TRBJ2-3; D ambiguous. Trimming removed 4 bases at V and 6 bases at J, with 11 bases between. Germline CDR1 and CDR2: LNHDA and SQIVND (reference sequence). The CDR3 totals 13 residues. CDR3 nucleotides: TGTGCCAGTAGTAAGGTTCGCGCGGATACGCAGTATTTT. Translation: CASSKVRADTQYF.

The chain recombines TRBV19 with TRBJ1-2, with 9 bases fitting TRBD1. The CDR3 is 15 amino acids. V was clipped by 7 bases and J by 2 bases; unmatched bases: 8. Germline V lookup: CDR1 LNHDA, CDR2 SQIVND (reference sequence). The CDR3 spells CASTQPGQGNYGYTF. The CDR3 region has the DNA TGTGCCAGTACCCAGCCGGGACAGGGAAACTATGGCTACACCTTC.

The chain uses TRBV27 and TRBJ2-2; 7 positions agree with TRBD1. V was clipped by 5 bases and J by 2 bases; unmatched bases: 5. In germline, CDR1 is MNHEY, CDR2 SMNVEV (reference sequence). CDR3 length: 15 amino acids. The CDR3 region has the DNA TGTGCCAGCAGTCCCTGGACAGGAAACACCGGGGAGCTGTTTTTT. It specifies CASSPWTGNTGELFF.

This clone was seen only once. V is TRBV28 and J is TRBJ1-5, with TRBD1 matching over 8 bases. CDR3 size: 14 residues. Germline V gives CDR1 MDHEN, CDR2 SYDVKM. The V gene end was trimmed by 6 bases and the J gene end by 7 bases; junction bases not matched to a gene: 8. The CDR3 DNA sequence: TGTGCCAGCAGCCTCAGGGGGCTTGGACAGCCCCAGCATTTT. It translates to CASSLRGLGQPQHF.

V gene TRBV3-1 (or the pseudogene TRBV3-2) combines with J gene TRBJ2-1; D perhaps matches TRBD1 (6 bases). This CDR3 has 16 residues. Germline V gives CDR1 LGHDT, CDR2 YNNKEL (reference sequence). V lost 4 bases, J lost 1 base, and 14 bases lay in between. The chain's CDR3 is CASSRNATGSYNEQFF. The CDR3 DNA sequence: TGTGCCAGCAGCCGCAATGCGACAGGATCCTACAATGAGCAGTTCTTC.

V is TRBV5-4 and J is TRBJ1-1, with D hard to call. From germline, CDR1 is SGHNT and CDR2 YYREEE (reference sequence). The CDR3 is 15 amino acids. V lost 0 bases to trimming and J lost 1 base, with 10 bases between them. This CDR3 reads CASSLGRLTNTEAFF. The CDR3 region has the DNA TGTGCCAGCAGCTTGGGTAGACTCACGAACACTGAAGCTTTCTTT.

This clone was observed a handful of times. The V gene is TRBV10-2, the J gene TRBJ2-3; D is possibly TRBD1 (5 bases). Germline V gene sequence: CDR1 WSHSY, CDR2 SAAADI. The CDR3 extends over 16 amino acids. V lost 6 bases and J 1 base, leaving 17 bases between the germline ends. The DNA for the CDR3 is TGCGCCAGCAGCCAGGGCAGGAGAAGAGGCACAGATACGCAGTATTTT. This encodes CASSQGRRRGTDTQYF.

The chain joins TRBV12-3 or TRBV12-4 to TRBJ1-1; TRBD1 might be the D (6 bases). V lost 6 bases and J 8 bases, leaving 10 bases between the germline ends. The CDR3 spans 11 residues. The DNA of the CDR3 is TGTGCCAGCAGAAGGACAGCAGAAGCTTTCTTT. Residues: CASRRTAEAFF.

The chain combines TRBV28 with TRBJ2-6; D is unclear. The CDR3 is 16 amino acids. Germline-derived CDR1 and CDR2 are MDHEN and SYDVKM. Trimming cost V 1 base and J 0 bases, with 7 bases left between them. The CDR3 protein is CASSLYQSSGANVLTF. The CDR3, as DNA: TGTGCCAGCAGTTTATATCAGAGCTCTGGGGCCAACGTCCTGACTTTC.

The chain uses TRBV6-1 and TRBJ2-7; D possibly uses TRBD1 or TRBD2 (5 bases each). CDR1 and CDR2 (germline): MNHNS, SASEGT. The CDR3 loop spans 14 amino acids. Trimming stripped 2 bases from V and 6 bases from J, with 14 bases between. As DNA, the CDR3 is TGTGCCAGCAGTGAAAGGGACGGGAAGGGCGAGCAGTACTTC. Residues: CASSERDGKGEQYF.

This chain connects TRBV20-1 to TRBJ2-1, with D uncertain. The CDR3 loop spans 11 amino acids. Looked up from germline, CDR1 is DFQATT and CDR2 is SNEGSKA (reference sequence). Trimming stripped 3 bases from V and 6 bases from J, with 6 bases between. The chain's CDR3 is CSASSRNEQFF. The CDR3 region has the DNA TGCAGTGCTAGTAGCCGCAATGAGCAGTTCTTC.